Sequencing of this T cell receptor (beta chain) was carried out in a study of blood T cell repertoires in COVID-19. Whole-study context: COVID-19 samples from acute and convalescent phases originated in the United States, Italy and Spain.

The CDR3 is 15 amino acids. CDR1 and CDR2 from the germline V gene are SGHNT and YENEEA. The V segment lost 1 base and the J segment 1 base; nucleotides outside the gene matches: 1. Study members were between 18 and 89 years old and lived in about two dozen US regions. In assigning cohorts, the study relied on participant-reported clinical history. Among Cohort 3 donors, those recovered had two negative PCRs, clearance, or symptom resolution. Produced via immunoSEQ multiplex PCR; TCRdb's table is partial and in-frame only. The sample lists 200,000 to 250,000 clones; around 83% were seen once. The chain recombines TRBV11-3 with TRBJ2-3; 8 nucleotides match TRBD1. Sequencing input: PBMCs or T cells enriched from blood (not recorded which). The TCR originated in a woman aged 40-49 years who had recovered from COVID-19. The CDR3 sequence is CASSLGGQGTDTQYF. As DNA, the CDR3 is TGTGCCAGCAGCTTAGGGGGACAGGGCACAGATACGCAGTATTTT.